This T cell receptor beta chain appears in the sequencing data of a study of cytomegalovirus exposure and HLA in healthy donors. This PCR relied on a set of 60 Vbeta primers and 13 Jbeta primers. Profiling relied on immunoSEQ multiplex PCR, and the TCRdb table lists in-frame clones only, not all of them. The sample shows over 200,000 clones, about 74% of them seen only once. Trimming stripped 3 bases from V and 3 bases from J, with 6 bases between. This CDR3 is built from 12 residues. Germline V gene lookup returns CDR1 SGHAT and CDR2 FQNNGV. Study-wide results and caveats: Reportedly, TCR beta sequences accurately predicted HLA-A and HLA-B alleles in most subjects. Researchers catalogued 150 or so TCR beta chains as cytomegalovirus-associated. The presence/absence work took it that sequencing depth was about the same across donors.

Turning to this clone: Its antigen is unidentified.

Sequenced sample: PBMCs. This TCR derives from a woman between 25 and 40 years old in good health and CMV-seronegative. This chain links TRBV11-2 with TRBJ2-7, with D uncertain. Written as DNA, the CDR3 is TGTGCCAGCAGCTTGGCTAGCTACGAGCAGTACTTC. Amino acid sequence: CASSLASYEQYF.